This TCR beta chain was sequenced during a study of identical twins. General study points: Insertions ran lower in abundant cord blood beta clonotypes, though not in memory repertoires.

Each donor was a healthy Caucasian. Unique molecular identifiers were present on the cDNA, and a universal primer site came from template switching. TCRdb re-derived calls from the 5' RACE reads in MiXCR, one entry per CDR3 protein. The sample yields some 330,000 distinct CDR3 sequences, approximately 10% seen once. This CDR3 has 18 residues. Germline CDR1 is KGHDR and CDR2 is SFDVKD. There are a few counts of this clonotype. The antigen is undetermined. One end of the junction does not line up with germline, which may come from a read error. J is TRBJ2-1 and V is TRBV24-1; TRBD1 matches 11 bases. The specimen sequenced was naive T cells sorted from blood. The sequence came from a woman in her forties or fifties in good health. The CDR3 is CATSDPDRGRFSYNDQFF. CDR3 DNA: TGTGCCACCAGTGATCCGGACAGGGGGCGGTTCTCCTACAATGACCAGTTCTTC.